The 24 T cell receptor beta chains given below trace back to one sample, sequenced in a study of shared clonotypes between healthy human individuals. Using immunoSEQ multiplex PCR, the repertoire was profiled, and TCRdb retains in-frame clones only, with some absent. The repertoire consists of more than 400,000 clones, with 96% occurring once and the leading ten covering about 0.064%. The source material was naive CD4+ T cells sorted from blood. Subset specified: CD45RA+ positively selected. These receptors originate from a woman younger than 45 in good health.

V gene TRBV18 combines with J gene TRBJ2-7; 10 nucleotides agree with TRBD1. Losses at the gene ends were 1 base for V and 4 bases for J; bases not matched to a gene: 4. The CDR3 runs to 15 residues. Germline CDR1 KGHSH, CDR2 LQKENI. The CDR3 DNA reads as TGTGCCAGCTCACCACAGGGACAGGGGAAATACGAGCAGTACTTC. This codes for CASSPQGQGKYEQYF.

CDR3 DNA: TGCGCCAGCAGCGCCCGGGACAGGGCCTACGAGCAGTACTTC. This gives the protein CASSARDRAYEQYF. The rearrangement links TRBV5-1 to TRBJ2-5; 9 positions match TRBD1. The J call may be incorrect, as the DNA end agrees better with TRBJ2-7. Germline lookup yields CDR1 SGHRS and CDR2 YFSETQ. The CDR3 loop spans 14 amino acids.

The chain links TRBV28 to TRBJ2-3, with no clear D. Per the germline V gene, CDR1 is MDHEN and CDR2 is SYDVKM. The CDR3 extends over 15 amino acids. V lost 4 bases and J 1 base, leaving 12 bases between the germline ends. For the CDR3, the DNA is TGTGCCAGCAGTTCTGGGTTTCTTGGCACAGATACGCAGTATTTT. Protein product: CASSSGFLGTDTQYF.

CDR3: CASSPEQVNYGYTF. The CDR3 nucleotides are TGTGCCAGCAGCCCGGAACAGGTTAACTATGGCTACACCTTC. The gene calls are TRBV5-6 and TRBJ1-2, with D possibly TRBD1 on 5 matching bases. The V end lost 4 bases, the J end lost 1 base, and 11 bases lay between the germline ends. The CDR3 consists of 14 residues. Germline CDR1 SGHDT, CDR2 YYEEEE.

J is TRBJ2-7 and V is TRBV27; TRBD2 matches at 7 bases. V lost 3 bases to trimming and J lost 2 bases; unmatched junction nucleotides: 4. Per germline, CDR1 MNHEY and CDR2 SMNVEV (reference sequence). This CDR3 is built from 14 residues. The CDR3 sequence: CASSLGGGAYEQYF. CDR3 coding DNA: TGTGCCAGCAGTTTGGGCGGGGGAGCCTACGAGCAGTACTTC.

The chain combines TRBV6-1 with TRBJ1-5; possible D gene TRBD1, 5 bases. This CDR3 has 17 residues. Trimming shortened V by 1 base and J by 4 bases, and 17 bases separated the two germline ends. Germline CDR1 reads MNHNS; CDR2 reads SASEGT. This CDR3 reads CASSEGISARGNQPQHF. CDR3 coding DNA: TGTGCCAGCAGTGAAGGTATATCGGCCCGGGGGAATCAGCCCCAGCATTTT.

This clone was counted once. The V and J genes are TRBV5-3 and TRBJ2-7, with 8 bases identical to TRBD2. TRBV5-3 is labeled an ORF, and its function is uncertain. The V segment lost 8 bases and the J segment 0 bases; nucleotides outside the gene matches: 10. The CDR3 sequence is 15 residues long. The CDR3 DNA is TGTGCCAGCAGCATAATAGCGGGAAGCTCCTACGAGCAGTACTTC. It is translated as CASSIIAGSSYEQYF.

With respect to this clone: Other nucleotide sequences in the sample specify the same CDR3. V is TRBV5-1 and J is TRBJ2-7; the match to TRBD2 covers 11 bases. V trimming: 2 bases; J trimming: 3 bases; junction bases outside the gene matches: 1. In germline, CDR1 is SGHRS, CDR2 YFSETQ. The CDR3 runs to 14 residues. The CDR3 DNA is TGCGCCAGCAGCTTACTAGCGGGAGACTACGAGCAGTACTTC. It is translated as CASSLLAGDYEQYF.

The CDR3 DNA reads as TGCGCCAGCAGCCCCCAAACAGGGGTACGAGGCTACACCTTC. This translates into CASSPQTGVRGYTF. The V call is TRBV4-1, the J call TRBJ1-2; 7 bases are a match to TRBD1. Germline assignment: CDR1 MGHRA and CDR2 YSYEKL. The CDR3 consists of 14 residues. J lost 8 bases, V lost 4 bases, and 10 bases had no gene match.

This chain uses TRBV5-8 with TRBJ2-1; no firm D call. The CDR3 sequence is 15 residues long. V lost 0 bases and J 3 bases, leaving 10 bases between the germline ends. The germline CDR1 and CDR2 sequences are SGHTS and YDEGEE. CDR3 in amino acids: CASSLDLVVYNEQFF. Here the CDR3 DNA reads TGTGCCAGCAGCTTGGACCTAGTGGTCTACAATGAGCAGTTCTTC.

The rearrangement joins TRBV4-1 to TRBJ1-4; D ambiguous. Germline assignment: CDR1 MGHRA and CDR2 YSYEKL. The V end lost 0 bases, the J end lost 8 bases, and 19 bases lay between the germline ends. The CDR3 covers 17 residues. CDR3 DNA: TGCGCCAGCAGCCAAGAGCTCCCGCGGAGGGTCGGCGAAAAACTGTTTTTT. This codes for CASSQELPRRVGEKLFF.

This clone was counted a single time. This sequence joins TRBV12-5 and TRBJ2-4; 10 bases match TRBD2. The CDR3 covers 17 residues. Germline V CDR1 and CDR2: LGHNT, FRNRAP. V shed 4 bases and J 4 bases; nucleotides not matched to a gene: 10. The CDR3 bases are TGTGCTAGTGGTTCGGCTAGCGGGAGATTCTTAAAAAACATTCAGTACTTC. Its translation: CASGSASGRFLKNIQYF.

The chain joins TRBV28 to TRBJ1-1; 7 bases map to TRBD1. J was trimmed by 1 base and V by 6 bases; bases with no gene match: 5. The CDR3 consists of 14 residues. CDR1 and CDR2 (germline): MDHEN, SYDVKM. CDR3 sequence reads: CASSPGQPNTEAFF. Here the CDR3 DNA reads TGTGCCAGCAGCCCGGGACAGCCGAACACTGAAGCTTTCTTT.

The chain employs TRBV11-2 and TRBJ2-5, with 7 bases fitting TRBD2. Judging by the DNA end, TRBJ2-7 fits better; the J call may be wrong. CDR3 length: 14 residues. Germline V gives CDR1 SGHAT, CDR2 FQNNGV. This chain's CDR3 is CASSSPGGKYEQYF. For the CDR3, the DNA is TGTGCCAGCAGCTCCCCCGGGGGGAAGTACGAGCAGTACTTC.

CDR3 DNA sequence: TGTGCCAGCAGCTTGAGACTAGCGGATCAAGAGACCCAGTACTTC. Translating it yields CASSLRLADQETQYF. The V and J genes are TRBV5-4 and TRBJ2-5, with TRBD2 identical over 9 bases. CDR3 size: 15 residues. V dropped 1 base and J dropped 2; count of bases not matched to a gene: 3. Germline lookup yields CDR1 SGHNT and CDR2 YYREEE (reference sequence).

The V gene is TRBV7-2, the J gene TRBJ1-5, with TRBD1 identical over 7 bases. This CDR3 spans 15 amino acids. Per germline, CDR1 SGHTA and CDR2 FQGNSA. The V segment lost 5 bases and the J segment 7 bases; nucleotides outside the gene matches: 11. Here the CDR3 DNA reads TGTGCCAGCAGCCGCACAGGGGCGGATACGCAGCCCCAGCATTTT. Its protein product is CASSRTGADTQPQHF. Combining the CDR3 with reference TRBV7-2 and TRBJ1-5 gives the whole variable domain GAGVSQSPSNKVTEKGKDVELRCDPISGHTALYWYRQSLGQGLEFLIYFQGNSAPDKSGLPSDRFSAERTGGSVSTLTIQRTQQEDSAVYLCASSRTGADTQPQHFGDGTRLSIL.

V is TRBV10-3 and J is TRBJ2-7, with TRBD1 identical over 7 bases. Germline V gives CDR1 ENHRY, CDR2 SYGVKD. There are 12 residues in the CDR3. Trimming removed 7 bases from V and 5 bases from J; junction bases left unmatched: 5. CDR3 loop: CAINPGGHEQYF. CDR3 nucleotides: TGTGCCATCAATCCAGGGGGACACGAGCAGTACTTC.

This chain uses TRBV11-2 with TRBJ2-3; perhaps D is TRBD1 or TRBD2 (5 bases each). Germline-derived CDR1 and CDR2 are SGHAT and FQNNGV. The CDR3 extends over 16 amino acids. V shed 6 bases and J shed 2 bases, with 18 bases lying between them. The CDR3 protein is CASRGWYSGATDTQYF. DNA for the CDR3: TGTGCCAGCAGAGGTTGGTACTCCGGGGCCACAGATACGCAGTATTTT.

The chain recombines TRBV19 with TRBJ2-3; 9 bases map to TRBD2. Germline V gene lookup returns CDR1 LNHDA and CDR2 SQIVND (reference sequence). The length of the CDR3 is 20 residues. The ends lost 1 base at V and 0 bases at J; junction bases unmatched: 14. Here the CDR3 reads CASSIVDSGSIPLSTDTQYF. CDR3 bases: TGTGCCAGTAGTATAGTGGATAGCGGGAGCATCCCCCTCAGCACAGATACGCAGTATTTT.

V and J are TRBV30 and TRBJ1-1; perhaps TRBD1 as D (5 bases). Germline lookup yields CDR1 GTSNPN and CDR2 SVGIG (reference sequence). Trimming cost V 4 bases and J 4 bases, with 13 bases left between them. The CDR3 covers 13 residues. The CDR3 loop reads CAWMLGAGTEAFF. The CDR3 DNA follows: TGTGCCTGGATGTTAGGGGCGGGCACTGAAGCTTTCTTT. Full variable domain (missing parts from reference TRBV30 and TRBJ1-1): SQTIHQWPATLVQPVGSPLSLECTVEGTSNPNLYWYRQAAGRGLQLLFYSVGIGQISSEVPQNLSASRPQDRQFILSSKKLLLSDSGFYLCAWMLGAGTEAFFGQGTRLTVV.

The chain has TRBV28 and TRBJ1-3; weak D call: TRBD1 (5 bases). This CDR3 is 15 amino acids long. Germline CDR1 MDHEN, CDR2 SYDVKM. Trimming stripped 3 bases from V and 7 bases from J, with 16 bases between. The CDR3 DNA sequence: TGTGCCAGCAGTTTTTCAGACGGACGGGGGAACACCATATATTTT. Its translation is CASSFSDGRGNTIYF.

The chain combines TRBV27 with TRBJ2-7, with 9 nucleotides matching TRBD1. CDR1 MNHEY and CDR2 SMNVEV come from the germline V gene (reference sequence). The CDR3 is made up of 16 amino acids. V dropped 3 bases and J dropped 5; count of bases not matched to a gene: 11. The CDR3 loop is CASSFRRTGEFHEQYF. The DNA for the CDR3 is TGTGCCAGCAGTTTCCGCCGGACAGGGGAATTCCACGAGCAGTACTTC.

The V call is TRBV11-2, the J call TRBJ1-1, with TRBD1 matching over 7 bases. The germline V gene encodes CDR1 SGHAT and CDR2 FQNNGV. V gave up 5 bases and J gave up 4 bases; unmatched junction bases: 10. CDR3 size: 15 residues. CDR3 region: CASSGIQGTFTEAFF. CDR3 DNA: TGTGCCAGCAGCGGAATACAGGGGACGTTCACTGAAGCTTTCTTT.

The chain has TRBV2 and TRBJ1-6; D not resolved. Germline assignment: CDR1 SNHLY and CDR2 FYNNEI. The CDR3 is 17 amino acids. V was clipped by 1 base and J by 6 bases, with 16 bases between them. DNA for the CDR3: TGTGCCAGCAGTGAAGTGCAGGCCTCCCTGAGTAATTCACCCCTCCACTTT. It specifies CASSEVQASLSNSPLHF.